Reported below is one T cell receptor (beta chain). The sample originates from a study of blood T cell repertoires in COVID-19. In the study overall: From the United States, Italy and Spain came samples of acute and convalescent COVID-19. T cells, B-cell-depleted T cells, or PBMCs supplied cDNA or gDNA.

Trimming at V came to 5 bases and at J to 9 bases, leaving 14 bases not matched to a gene. The germline gives CDR1 SGHAT, CDR2 FQNNGV. The CDR3 totals 16 residues. In the original workflow: By means of reference gene primer amplification, nucleated cell counts were estimated. Sequencing used immunoSEQ multiplex PCR; TCRdb keeps in-frame clones, though not all of them. V, J and clone size derive from that table, while D and trimming were established from the DNA sequence. Here the sample spans some 150,000 clones, 87% being singletons. The rearrangement joins TRBV11-2 to TRBJ2-1; TRBD1 agrees at 9 bases. The sequence was collected from a woman in her forties or fifties with acute or convalescent COVID-19. Specimen: peripheral blood. CDR3 bases: TGTGCCAGCAGCGCAACCCGGACAGGGGTAAAGGTTGAGCAGTTCTTC. This translates into CASSATRTGVKVEQFF.